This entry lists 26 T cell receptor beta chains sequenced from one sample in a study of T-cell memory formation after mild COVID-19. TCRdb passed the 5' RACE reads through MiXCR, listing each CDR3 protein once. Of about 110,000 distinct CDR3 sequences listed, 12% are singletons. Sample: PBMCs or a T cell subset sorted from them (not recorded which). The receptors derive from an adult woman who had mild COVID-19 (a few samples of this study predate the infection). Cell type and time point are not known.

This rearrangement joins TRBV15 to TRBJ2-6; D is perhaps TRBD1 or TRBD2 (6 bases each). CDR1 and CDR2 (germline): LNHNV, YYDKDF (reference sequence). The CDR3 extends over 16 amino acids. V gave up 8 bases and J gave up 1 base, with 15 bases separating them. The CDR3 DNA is TGTGCCACCTCCAGCTGGGGGGCATCTGGGGCCAACGTCCTGACTTTC. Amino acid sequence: CATSSWGASGANVLTF.

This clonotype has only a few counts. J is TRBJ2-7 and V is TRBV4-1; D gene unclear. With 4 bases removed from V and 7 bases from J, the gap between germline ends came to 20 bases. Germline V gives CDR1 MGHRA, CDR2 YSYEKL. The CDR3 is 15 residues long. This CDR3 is CASSRMESAIREQYF. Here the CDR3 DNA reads TGCGCCAGCAGCCGAATGGAGTCAGCTATCCGGGAGCAGTACTTC.

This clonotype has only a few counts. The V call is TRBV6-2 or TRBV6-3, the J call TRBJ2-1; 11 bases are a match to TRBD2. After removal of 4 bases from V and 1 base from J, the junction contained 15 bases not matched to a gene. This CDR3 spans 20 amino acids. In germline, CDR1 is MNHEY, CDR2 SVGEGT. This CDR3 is CASSSQILAGEIGSYNEQFF. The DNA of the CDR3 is TGTGCCAGCAGTTCACAAATACTAGCGGGAGAAATAGGTTCCTACAATGAGCAGTTCTTC.

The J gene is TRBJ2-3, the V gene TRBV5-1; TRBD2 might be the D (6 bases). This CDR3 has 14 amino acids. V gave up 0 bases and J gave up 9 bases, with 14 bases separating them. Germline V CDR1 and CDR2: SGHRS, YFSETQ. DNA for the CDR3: TGCGCCAGCAGCTTGGCTACTCCCCGGGAGACGCAGTATTTT. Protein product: CASSLATPRETQYF. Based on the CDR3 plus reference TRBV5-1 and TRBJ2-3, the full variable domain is KAGVTQTPRYLIKTRGQQVTLSCSPISGHRSVSWYQQTPGQGLQFLFEYFSETQRNKGNFPGRFSGRQFSNSRSEMNVSTLELGDSALYLCASSLATPRETQYFGPGTRLTVL.

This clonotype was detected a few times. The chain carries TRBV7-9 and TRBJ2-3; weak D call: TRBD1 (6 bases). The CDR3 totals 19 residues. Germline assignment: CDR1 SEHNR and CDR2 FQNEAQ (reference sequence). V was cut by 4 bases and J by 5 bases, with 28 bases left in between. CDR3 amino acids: CASSSTFKGETPSGDTQYF. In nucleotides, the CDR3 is TGTGCCAGCAGCTCTACGTTCAAGGGGGAAACCCCGAGTGGAGATACGCAGTATTTT.

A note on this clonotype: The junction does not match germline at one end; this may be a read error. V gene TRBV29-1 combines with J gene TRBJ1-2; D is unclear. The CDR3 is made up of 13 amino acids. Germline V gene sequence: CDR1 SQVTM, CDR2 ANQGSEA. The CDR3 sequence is CCVWEGANYGYTF. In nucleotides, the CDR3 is TGCTGCGTTTGGGAGGGAGCTAACTATGGCTACACCTTC.

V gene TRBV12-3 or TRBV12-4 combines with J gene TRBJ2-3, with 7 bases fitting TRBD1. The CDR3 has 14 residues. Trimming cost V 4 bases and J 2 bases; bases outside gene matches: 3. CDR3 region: CASSSGTATDTQYF. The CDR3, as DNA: TGTGCCAGCAGTTCCGGGACAGCCACAGATACGCAGTATTTT.

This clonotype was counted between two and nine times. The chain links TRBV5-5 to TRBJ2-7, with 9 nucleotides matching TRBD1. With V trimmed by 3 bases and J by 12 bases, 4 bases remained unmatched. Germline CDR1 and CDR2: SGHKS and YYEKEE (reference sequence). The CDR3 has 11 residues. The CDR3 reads CASSWGQGVYF. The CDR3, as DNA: TGTGCCAGCAGCTGGGGACAGGGTGTGTACTTC.

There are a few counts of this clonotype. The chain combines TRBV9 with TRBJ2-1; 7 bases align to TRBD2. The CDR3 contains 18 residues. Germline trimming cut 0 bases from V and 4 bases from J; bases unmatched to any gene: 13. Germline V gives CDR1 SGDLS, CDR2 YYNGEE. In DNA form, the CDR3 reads TGTGCCAGCAGCGTAGCGTCCGGGCGGGCTAGCGGATACAATGAGCAGTTCTTC. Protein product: CASSVASGRASGYNEQFF.

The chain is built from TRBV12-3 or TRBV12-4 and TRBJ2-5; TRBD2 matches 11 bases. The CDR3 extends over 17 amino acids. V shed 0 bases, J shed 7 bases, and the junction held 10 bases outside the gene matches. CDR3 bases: TGTGCCAGCAGTTTAGCCCCGGGACTAGCGGCTGTGGGGACCCAGTACTTC. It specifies CASSLAPGLAAVGTQYF.

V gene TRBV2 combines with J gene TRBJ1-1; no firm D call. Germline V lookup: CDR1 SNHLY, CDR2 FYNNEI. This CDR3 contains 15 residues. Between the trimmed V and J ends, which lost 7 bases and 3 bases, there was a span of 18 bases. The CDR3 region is CASTGVGRRDTEAFF. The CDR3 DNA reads TGTGCCAGCACCGGAGTCGGGCGGCGTGACACTGAAGCTTTCTTT.

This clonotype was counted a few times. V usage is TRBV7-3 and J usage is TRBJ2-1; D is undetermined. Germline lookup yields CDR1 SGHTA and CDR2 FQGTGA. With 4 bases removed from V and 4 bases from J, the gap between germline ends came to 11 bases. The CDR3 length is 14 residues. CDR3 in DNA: TGTGCCAGCAGCTCCCTCCCCCCTTACAATGAGCAGTTCTTC. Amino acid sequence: CASSSLPPYNEQFF.

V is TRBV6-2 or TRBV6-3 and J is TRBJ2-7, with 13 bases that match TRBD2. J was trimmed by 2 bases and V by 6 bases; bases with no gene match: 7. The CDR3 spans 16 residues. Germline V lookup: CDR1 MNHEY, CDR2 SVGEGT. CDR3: CASSPGLAGPAYEQYF. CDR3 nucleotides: TGTGCCAGCAGCCCGGGACTAGCGGGGCCCGCCTACGAGCAGTACTTC.

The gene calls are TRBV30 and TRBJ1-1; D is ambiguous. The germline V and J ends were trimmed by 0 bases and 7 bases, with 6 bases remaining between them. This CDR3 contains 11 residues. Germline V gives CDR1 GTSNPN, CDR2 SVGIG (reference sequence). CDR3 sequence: CAWSVYNEAFF. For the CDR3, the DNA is TGTGCCTGGAGTGTGTATAATGAAGCTTTCTTT.

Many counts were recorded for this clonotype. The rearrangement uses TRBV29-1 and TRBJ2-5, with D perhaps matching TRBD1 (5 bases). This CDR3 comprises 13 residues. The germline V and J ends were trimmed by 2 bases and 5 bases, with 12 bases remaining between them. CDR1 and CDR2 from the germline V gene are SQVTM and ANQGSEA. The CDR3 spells CSVERQGWETQYF. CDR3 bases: TGCAGCGTTGAACGGCAGGGTTGGGAGACCCAGTACTTC.

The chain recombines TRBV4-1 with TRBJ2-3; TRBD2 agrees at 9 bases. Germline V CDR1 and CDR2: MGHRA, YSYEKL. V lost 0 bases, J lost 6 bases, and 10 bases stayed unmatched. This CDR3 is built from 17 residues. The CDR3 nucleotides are TGCGCCAGCAGCCAAGAGCTTCTGGGACTAGCATTCGATACGCAGTATTTT. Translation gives CASSQELLGLAFDTQYF.

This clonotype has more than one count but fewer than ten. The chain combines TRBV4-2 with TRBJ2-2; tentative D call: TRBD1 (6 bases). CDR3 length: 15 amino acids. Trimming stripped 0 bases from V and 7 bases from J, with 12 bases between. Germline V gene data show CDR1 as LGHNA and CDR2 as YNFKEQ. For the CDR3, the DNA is TGTGCCAGCAGCCAAGATCCAGGGGCGAGCGGGGAGCTGTTTTTT. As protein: CASSQDPGASGELFF.

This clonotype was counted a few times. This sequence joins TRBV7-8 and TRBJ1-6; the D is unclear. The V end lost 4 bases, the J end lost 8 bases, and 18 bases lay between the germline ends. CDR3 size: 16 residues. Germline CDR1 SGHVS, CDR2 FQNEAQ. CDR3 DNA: TGTGCCAGCAGCTCTTTCGGGCCCCAGATGGATTCACCCCTCCACTTT. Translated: CASSSFGPQMDSPLHF.

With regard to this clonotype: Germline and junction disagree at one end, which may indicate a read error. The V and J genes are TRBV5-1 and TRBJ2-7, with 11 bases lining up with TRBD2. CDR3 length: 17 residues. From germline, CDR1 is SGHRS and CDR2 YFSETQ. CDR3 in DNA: TGCGCCAGCAGTTTGGGACTAGCGGCCCCAAGCTCCTACGAGCAGTACTTC. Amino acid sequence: CASSLGLAAPSSYEQYF.

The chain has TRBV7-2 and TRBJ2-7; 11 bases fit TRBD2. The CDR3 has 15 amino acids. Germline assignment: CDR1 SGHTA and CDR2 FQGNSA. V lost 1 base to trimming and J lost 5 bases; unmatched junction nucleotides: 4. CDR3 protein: CASSLEVAGGDEQYF. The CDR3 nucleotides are TGTGCCAGCAGCTTAGAGGTAGCGGGAGGGGACGAGCAGTACTTC.

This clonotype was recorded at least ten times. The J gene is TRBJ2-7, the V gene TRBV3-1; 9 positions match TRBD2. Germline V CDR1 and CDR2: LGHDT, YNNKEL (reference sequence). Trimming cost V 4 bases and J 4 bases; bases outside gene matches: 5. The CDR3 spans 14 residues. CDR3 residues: CASSPLSGGYEQYF. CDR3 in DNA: TGTGCCAGCAGCCCACTAAGCGGGGGGTACGAGCAGTACTTC.

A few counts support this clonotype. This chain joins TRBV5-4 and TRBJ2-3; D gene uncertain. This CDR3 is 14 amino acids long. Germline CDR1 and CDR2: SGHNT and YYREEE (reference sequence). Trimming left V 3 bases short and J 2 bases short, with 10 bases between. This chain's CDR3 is CASSSPFSTDTQYF. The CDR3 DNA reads TGTGCCAGCAGCTCCCCATTTTCCACAGATACGCAGTATTTT.

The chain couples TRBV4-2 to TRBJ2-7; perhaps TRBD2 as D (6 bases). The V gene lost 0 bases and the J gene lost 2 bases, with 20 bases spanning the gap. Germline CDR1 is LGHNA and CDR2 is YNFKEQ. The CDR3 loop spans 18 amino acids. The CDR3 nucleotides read TGTGCCAGCAGCCAAGATGAAGGGCGAGGTCTAGCGACCTACGAGCAGTACTTC. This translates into CASSQDEGRGLATYEQYF.

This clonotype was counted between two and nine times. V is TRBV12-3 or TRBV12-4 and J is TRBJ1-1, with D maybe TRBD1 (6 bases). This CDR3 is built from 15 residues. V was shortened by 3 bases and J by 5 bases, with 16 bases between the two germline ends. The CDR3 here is CASSFGGGGWTEAFF. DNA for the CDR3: TGTGCCAGCAGTTTTGGGGGAGGGGGATGGACTGAAGCTTTCTTT.

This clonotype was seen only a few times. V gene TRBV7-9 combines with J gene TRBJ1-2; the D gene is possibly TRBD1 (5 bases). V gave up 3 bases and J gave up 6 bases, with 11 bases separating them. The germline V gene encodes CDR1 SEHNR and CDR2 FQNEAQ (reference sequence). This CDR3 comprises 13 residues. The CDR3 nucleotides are TGTGCCAGCAGCTTCCCCCGGGGCGATGGCTACACCTTC. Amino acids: CASSFPRGDGYTF.

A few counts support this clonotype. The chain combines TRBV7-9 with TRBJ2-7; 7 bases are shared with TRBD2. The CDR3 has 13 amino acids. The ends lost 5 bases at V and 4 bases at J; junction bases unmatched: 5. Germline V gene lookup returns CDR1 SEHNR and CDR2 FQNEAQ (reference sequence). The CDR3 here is CASSEAGKYEQYF. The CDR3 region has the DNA TGTGCCAGCAGCGAAGCGGGGAAATACGAGCAGTACTTC.